The 19 T cell receptor beta chains below all came from one sample that was sequenced in a study of PD-L1 blockade in urothelial cancer. The assay was immunoSEQ multiplex PCR, and TCRdb's table has in-frame clones only and misses some. This table holds under 25,000 clones, around nine tenths found once. Time point: peripheral blood 6 weeks after treatment start. Material: PBMCs, obtained around atezolizumab (anti-PD-L1) treatment. The receptor source for this set is an older woman with urothelial cancer.

The gene calls are TRBV15 and TRBJ2-2; weak D call: TRBD1 (6 bases). Between the trimmed V and J ends, which lost 2 bases and 6 bases, there was a span of 10 bases. The CDR3 is 14 residues long. Germline lookup yields CDR1 LNHNV and CDR2 YYDKDF (reference sequence). CDR3: CATSRSTGPGELFF. Written as DNA, the CDR3 is TGTGCCACCAGCAGATCAACAGGGCCCGGGGAGCTGTTTTTT.

The V gene is TRBV29-1, the J gene TRBJ1-2; 7 bases map to TRBD1. This CDR3 is built from 12 residues. Germline CDR1 and CDR2: SQVTM and ANQGSEA. V lost 5 bases and J lost 2; bases outside the gene matches: 2. The DNA of the CDR3 is TGCAGCGTTCGCAGGGGGAACTATGGCTACACCTTC. This encodes CSVRRGNYGYTF. Based on the CDR3 plus reference TRBV29-1 and TRBJ1-2, the full variable domain is SAVISQKPSRDICQRGTSLTIQCQVDSQVTMMFWYRQQPGQSLTLIATANQGSEATYESGFVIDKFPISRPNLTFSTLTVSNMSPEDSSIYLCSVRRGNYGYTFGSGTRLTVV.

V gene TRBV6-5 combines with J gene TRBJ1-2; D perhaps matches TRBD1 (6 bases). The CDR3 sequence is 14 residues long. Trimming shortened V by 0 bases and J by 4 bases, and 9 bases separated the two germline ends. Germline lookup yields CDR1 MNHEY and CDR2 SVGAGI. The CDR3 reads CASSYSTGFYGYTF. The CDR3 DNA is TGTGCCAGCAGTTACTCGACAGGATTCTATGGCTACACCTTC.

This clone was seen a single time. The gene calls are TRBV7-6 and TRBJ2-5, with D possibly matching TRBD2 (7 bases). Germline values: CDR1 SGHVS, CDR2 FNYEAQ. V lost 4 bases and J 4 bases, leaving 19 bases between the germline ends. The CDR3 contains 16 residues. CDR3 sequence reads: CASSSWGGQGAETQYF. In DNA, the CDR3 is TGTGCCAGCAGCTCCTGGGGGGGGCAGGGAGCAGAGACCCAGTACTTC.

CDR3 amino acids: CASSRQLAGVSGANVLTF. CDR3 in DNA: TGTGCCAGCAGCAGGCAGCTAGCGGGGGTCTCTGGGGCCAACGTCCTGACTTTC. The chain combines TRBV5-4 with TRBJ2-6, with 10 positions matching TRBD2. Trimming took 4 bases from V and 0 from J; bases not matched to a gene: 7. This CDR3 contains 18 residues. CDR1 is SGHNT, CDR2 YYREEE, per germline (reference sequence). Together with reference TRBV5-4 and TRBJ2-6, the CDR3 gives the full variable domain: ETGVTQSPTHLIKTRGQQVTLRCSSQSGHNTVSWYQQALGQGPQFIFQYYREEENGRGNFPPRFSGLQFPNYSSELNVNALELDDSALYLCASSRQLAGVSGANVLTFGAGSRLTVL.

J is TRBJ2-2 and V is TRBV7-3; 10 bases agree with TRBD2. From germline, CDR1 is SGHTA and CDR2 FQGTGA. CDR3 length equals 19 residues. V shed 4 bases and J 4 bases; nucleotides not matched to a gene: 15. CDR3 nucleotides: TGTGCCAGCAGCTACCGACCGGGACTAGCGTCGAAGTTCACCGGGGAGCTGTTTTTT. This sequence encodes CASSYRPGLASKFTGELFF.

The CDR3: CASTLAGSSRAKNIQYF. DNA for the CDR3: TGTGCCAGTACCCTAGCGGGGAGCTCCAGGGCCAAAAACATTCAGTACTTC. The rearrangement uses TRBV19 and TRBJ2-4; TRBD2 matches at 9 bases. After removal of 7 bases from V and 1 base from J, the junction contained 11 bases not matched to a gene. This CDR3 region has 17 residues. Germline lookup yields CDR1 LNHDA and CDR2 SQIVND (reference sequence).

The chain uses TRBV28 and TRBJ2-5; D is unresolved. Germline V gene sequence: CDR1 MDHEN, CDR2 SYDVKM. V was clipped by 3 bases and J by 2 bases, with 7 bases between them. The CDR3 extends over 13 amino acids. The CDR3 sequence: CASSFGYQETQYF. CDR3 nucleotide sequence: TGTGCCAGCAGTTTCGGGTATCAAGAGACCCAGTACTTC.

The rearrangement uses TRBV29-1 and TRBJ1-5; TRBD1 aligns across 7 bases. The CDR3 runs to 13 residues. Looked up from germline, CDR1 is SQVTM and CDR2 is ANQGSEA. V shed 4 bases and J 7 bases; nucleotides not matched to a gene: 7. The CDR3 region is CSVATGERQPQHF. Here the CDR3 DNA reads TGCAGCGTTGCCACAGGGGAGCGGCAGCCCCAGCATTTT.

This sequence joins TRBV19 and TRBJ2-3; TRBD1 matches at 9 bases. J was trimmed by 10 bases and V by 7 bases; bases with no gene match: 12. Germline V gene data show CDR1 as LNHDA and CDR2 as SQIVND (reference sequence). CDR3 size: 14 residues. CDR3 DNA sequence: TGTGCCAGTACCAGACCGGGACAGGGATCCGCGCAGTATTTT. This gives the protein CASTRPGQGSAQYF.

CDR3 nucleotide sequence: TGTGCCAGCAGACGAGTCCAGGGTGGTAGCAATCAGCCCCAGCATTTT. Its protein is CASRRVQGGSNQPQHF. The V gene is TRBV5-8, the J gene TRBJ1-5; D is perhaps TRBD1 (5 bases). The CDR3 sequence is 16 residues long. Deletions cut 5 bases from V and 0 bases from J, with 15 bases between. In germline, CDR1 is SGHTS, CDR2 YDEGEE.

The V and J genes are TRBV18 and TRBJ1-4, with a possible D match to TRBD1 (5 bases). V lost 2 bases to trimming and J lost 10 bases, with 26 bases between them. CDR3 length: 18 residues. CDR1 and CDR2 (germline): KGHSH, LQKENI. The CDR3 region has the DNA TGTGCCAGCTCACCAAAACAGGATTTTTCGTATCCTCTGGGAAAACTGTTTTTT. The encoded protein is CASSPKQDFSYPLGKLFF.

This clone was counted a single time. The chain carries TRBV6-5 and TRBJ2-1, with TRBD2 as a possible D gene (5 bases). V lost 0 bases and J lost 4, with 10 bases in between. The CDR3 has 15 residues. CDR1 and CDR2 from the germline V gene are MNHEY and SVGAGI. The CDR3 nucleotides are TGTGCCAGCAGTTACTCAGGCGGGCCGTACAATGAGCAGTTCTTC. This gives the protein CASSYSGGPYNEQFF.

This chain joins TRBV29-1 and TRBJ2-1; 10 bases match TRBD2. V trimming: 4 bases; J trimming: 3 bases; junction bases outside the gene matches: 0. The CDR3 extends over 13 amino acids. CDR1 is SQVTM, CDR2 ANQGSEA, per germline. The CDR3 region has the DNA TGCAGCGTTGGGACTAGCGGCTACAATGAGCAGTTCTTC. Translating gives CSVGTSGYNEQFF.

This sequence joins TRBV28 and TRBJ1-2; possibly TRBD1 for D (6 bases). This CDR3 region has 14 residues. The germline CDR1 and CDR2 sequences are MDHEN and SYDVKM. V shed 3 bases and J shed 1 base, with 9 bases lying between them. CDR3 sequence: CASSFQGNNYGYTF. CDR3 DNA sequence: TGTGCCAGCAGTTTTCAGGGGAATAACTATGGCTACACCTTC.

There are a few counts of this clone. V usage is TRBV6-5 and J usage is TRBJ1-4; tentative D call: TRBD1 (5 bases). CDR3 length: 15 residues. Germline-derived CDR1 and CDR2 are MNHEY and SVGAGI. V was trimmed by 0 bases and J by 10 bases, leaving 15 bases between them. The CDR3 region is CASSYSHPQVAKLFF. The CDR3 DNA reads as TGTGCCAGCAGTTACTCGCACCCACAGGTCGCAAAACTGTTTTTT.

The gene calls are TRBV5-8 and TRBJ1-2, with a tentative D call TRBD1 (6 bases). Germline CDR1 is SGHTS and CDR2 is YDEGEE. Trimming shortened V by 4 bases and J by 4 bases, and 11 bases separated the two germline ends. CDR3 length: 13 amino acids. In DNA form, the CDR3 reads TGTGCCAGCAGCCCCGACAGGAGCTATGGCTACACCTTC. Amino acid sequence: CASSPDRSYGYTF.

The rearrangement links TRBV6-5 to TRBJ1-2; 7 nucleotides match TRBD1. Unmatched junction bases numbered 7, after V lost 5 bases and J lost 1 base. Looked up from germline, CDR1 is MNHEY and CDR2 is SVGAGI. The CDR3 has 15 amino acids. The CDR3 reads CASSQYRGRNYGYTF. CDR3 nucleotide sequence: TGTGCCAGCAGTCAATACAGGGGACGTAACTATGGCTACACCTTC.

The J gene is TRBJ2-5, the V gene TRBV5-4; 8 nucleotides match TRBD1. Unmatched junction bases numbered 5, after V lost 1 base and J lost 3 bases. CDR3 length: 15 residues. CDR1 SGHNT and CDR2 YYREEE come from the germline V gene (reference sequence). The CDR3 spells CASSLPGGPKETQYF. The DNA for the CDR3 is TGTGCCAGCAGCTTGCCAGGGGGCCCCAAAGAGACCCAGTACTTC.